The present T cell receptor (beta chain) was sequenced within a study of T cells after yellow fever vaccination. This CDR3 contains 13 residues. V dropped 3 bases and J dropped 7 bases, with 12 bases sitting between them. This clonotype was seen at least ten times. UMIs and a universal primer site were added when TCR cDNA was made by 5'RACE template switching. MiXCR, run by TCRdb on the 5' RACE reads, gives a single entry per CDR3 protein. Of 300,000 to 350,000 distinct CDR3 sequences listed, roughly 8% are singletons. The TCR was taken from a man younger than 35 who received the YFV17D yellow fever vaccine. Sequencing used PBMCs, obtained around 45 days after the first yellow fever vaccination. J is TRBJ1-2 and V is TRBV12-3 or TRBV12-4; perhaps TRBD1 as D (6 bases). The CDR3 is CASSFRGAGGYTF. CDR3 in DNA: TGTGCCAGCAGTTTCCGGGGGGCTGGTGGCTACACCTTC.